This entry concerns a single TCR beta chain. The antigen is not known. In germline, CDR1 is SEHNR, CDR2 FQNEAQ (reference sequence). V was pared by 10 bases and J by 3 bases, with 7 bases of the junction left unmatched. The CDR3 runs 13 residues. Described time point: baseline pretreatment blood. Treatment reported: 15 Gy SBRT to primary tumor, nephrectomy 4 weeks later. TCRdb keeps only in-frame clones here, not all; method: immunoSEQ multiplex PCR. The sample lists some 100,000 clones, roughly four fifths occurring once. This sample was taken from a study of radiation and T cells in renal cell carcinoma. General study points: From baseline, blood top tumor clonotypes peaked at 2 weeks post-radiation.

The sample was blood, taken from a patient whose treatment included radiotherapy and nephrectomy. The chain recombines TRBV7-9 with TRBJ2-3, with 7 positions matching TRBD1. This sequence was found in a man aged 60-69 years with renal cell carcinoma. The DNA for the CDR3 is TGTGCCACCCGAAGACAGGGAACAGATACGCAGTATTTT. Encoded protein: CATRRQGTDTQYF.